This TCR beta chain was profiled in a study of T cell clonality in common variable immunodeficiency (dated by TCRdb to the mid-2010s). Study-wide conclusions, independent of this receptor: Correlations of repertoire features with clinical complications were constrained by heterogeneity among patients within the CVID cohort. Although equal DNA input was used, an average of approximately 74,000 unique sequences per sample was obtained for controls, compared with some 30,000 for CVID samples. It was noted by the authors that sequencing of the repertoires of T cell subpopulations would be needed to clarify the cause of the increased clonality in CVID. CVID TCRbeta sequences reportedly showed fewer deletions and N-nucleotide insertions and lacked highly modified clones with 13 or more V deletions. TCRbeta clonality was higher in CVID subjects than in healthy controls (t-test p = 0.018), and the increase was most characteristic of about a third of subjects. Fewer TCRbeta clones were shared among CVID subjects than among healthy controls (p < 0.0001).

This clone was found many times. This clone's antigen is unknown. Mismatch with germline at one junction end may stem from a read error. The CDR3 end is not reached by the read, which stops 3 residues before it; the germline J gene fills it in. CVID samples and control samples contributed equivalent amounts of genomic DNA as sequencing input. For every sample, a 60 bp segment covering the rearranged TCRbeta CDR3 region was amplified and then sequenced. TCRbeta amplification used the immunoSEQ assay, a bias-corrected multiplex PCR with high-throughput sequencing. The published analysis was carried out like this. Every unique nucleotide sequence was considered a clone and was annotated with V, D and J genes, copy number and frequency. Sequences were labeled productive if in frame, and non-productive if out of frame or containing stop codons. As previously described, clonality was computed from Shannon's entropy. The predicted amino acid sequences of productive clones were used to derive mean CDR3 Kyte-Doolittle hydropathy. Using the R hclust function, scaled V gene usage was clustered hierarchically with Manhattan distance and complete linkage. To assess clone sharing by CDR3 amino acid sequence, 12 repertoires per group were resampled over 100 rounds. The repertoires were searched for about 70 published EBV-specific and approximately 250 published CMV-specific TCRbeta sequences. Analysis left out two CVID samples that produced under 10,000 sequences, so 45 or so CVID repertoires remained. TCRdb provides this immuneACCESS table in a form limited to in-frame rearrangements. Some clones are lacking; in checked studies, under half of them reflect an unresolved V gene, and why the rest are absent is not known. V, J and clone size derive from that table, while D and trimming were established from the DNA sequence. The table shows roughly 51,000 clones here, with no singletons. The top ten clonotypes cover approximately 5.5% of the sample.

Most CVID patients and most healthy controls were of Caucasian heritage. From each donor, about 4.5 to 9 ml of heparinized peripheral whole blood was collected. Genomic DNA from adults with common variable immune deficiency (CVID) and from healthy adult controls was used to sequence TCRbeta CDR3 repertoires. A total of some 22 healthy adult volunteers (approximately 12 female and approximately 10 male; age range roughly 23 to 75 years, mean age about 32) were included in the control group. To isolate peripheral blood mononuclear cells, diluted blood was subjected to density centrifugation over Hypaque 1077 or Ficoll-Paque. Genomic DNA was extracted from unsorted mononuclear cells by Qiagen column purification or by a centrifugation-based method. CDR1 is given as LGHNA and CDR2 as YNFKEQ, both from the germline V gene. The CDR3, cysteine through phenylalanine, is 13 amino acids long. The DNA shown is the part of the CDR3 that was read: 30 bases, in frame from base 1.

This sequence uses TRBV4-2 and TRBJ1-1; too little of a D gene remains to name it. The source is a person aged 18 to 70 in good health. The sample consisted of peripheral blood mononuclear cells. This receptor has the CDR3 CASSQVRGTEAFF. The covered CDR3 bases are TGCGCCAGCAGCCAAGTGAGAGGGACTGAA.